A selection of T cell receptor beta chains follows, all from one sample in a study of T cells after posttransplantation cyclophosphamide. The data were produced by immunoSEQ multiplex PCR, yet TCRdb's version contains in-frame clones alone and is incomplete. The sample contains roughly 15,000 clones, about nine tenths of which appear only once. Here the sequenced sample was PBMCs, taken after an allogeneic stem cell transplant with a calcineurin inhibitor and methotrexate. The receptors here all came from a male patient aged 45 to 59 who received an allogeneic stem cell transplant from an unrelated donor, was CMV-positive, and had chronic GVHD only. Some T cells may be the graft donor's. Both conserved end residues are part of each CDR3. D genes are given only for firm matches. The size entry is marked missing in some rows and otherwise reads once, few, many or a size class.

j_gene,abundance,v_gene,d_gene,CDR3nt,CDR3aa
TRBJ2-5,-,TRBV11-3,TRBD2,TGTGCCAGCAGCCCGGGGGAGGGGCGGGAGACCCAGTACTTC,CASSPGEGRETQYF
TRBJ1-1,-,TRBV7-9,-,TGTGCCAGCAGCCAAAACACAGAGAACACTGAAGCTTTCTTT,CASSQNTENTEAFF
TRBJ2-2,-,TRBV11-3,TRBD2,TGTGCCAGCAGCTCCGGACTAGCGGGAGGCACCGGGGAGCTGTTTTTT,CASSSGLAGGTGELFF
TRBJ1-1,-,TRBV2,-,TGTGCCAGCGGCGGGTCGACGTCCTTTGAGACTGAAGCTTTCTTT,CASGGSTSFETEAFF
TRBJ2-7,-,TRBV6-5,TRBD1,TGTGCCAGCCCCAGGGACAGTTCCTACTACGAGCAGTACTTC,CASPRDSSYYEQYF
TRBJ2-1,-,TRBV27,-,TGTGCCAGCAGTTTCTCCGACGGGACTTCCTACAATGAGCAGTTCTTC,CASSFSDGTSYNEQFF
TRBJ1-2,-,TRBV19,-,TGTGCCAGTAGTATGGGAGGGCAGAATGGCTACACCTTC,CASSMGGQNGYTF
TRBJ2-3,-,TRBV18,TRBD2,TGTGCCAGCTCACCGTCGGGACTAGCGGGGAGCACAGATACGCAGTATTTT,CASSPSGLAGSTDTQYF
TRBJ2-3,-,TRBV5-4,TRBD1,TGTGCCAGCAGCTACCCGGGACAGGGGGCGATAGTTTCTGAGGATACGCAGTATTTT,CASSYPGQGAIVSEDTQYF
TRBJ2-4,-,TRBV19,TRBD1,TGTGCCAGTAGTATCCTAGGGGGCCAGGGCAAAAACATTCAGTACTTC,CASSILGGQGKNIQYF
TRBJ2-1,once,TRBV29-1,TRBD2,TGCAGCGTTGAAGGAGGTCTAGCGGGGGGATCCTCCTACAATGAGCAGTTCTTC,CSVEGGLAGGSSYNEQFF
TRBJ2-3,-,TRBV14,-,TGTGCCAGCAGCCAAGACGTCGAGGGTACGCAGTATTTT,CASSQDVEGTQYF
TRBJ1-2,-,TRBV11-2,TRBD1,TGTGCCAGCAGCTTAGAACAGGGGGCGTATGGCTACACCTTC,CASSLEQGAYGYTF
TRBJ2-7,-,TRBV7-9,-,TGTGCCAGCAGCTTAGACCAGTACGAGCAGTACTTC,CASSLDQYEQYF